Included here is one T cell receptor beta chain sequence, with context. The antigen is unknown. These data come from a study of cytomegalovirus exposure and HLA in healthy donors. The V segment lost 0 bases and the J segment 8 bases; nucleotides outside the gene matches: 10. The CDR3 sequence is 17 residues long. The germline V gene encodes CDR1 MGHRA and CDR2 YSYEKL. Study observations and caveats: In a later analysis, across HLA loci, associated TCR counts were highest for DRB1, lowest for HLA-C. Researchers counted approximately 160 TCR beta chains as cytomegalovirus-associated.

PCR amplification relied on 60 Vbeta primers (plus 13 Jbeta primers). Only in-frame clones appear in the TCRdb table, and some are missing; sequencing was by immunoSEQ multiplex PCR. The repertoire holds about 120,000 clones, with approximately 80% as singletons. Sequences were obtained from PBMCs. The TCR comes from a woman aged 40 to 50 in good health and CMV-seropositive. This chain links TRBV4-1 with TRBJ1-4; 9 bases are a match to TRBD1. The CDR3 DNA sequence: TGCGCCAGCAGCCAAGATCAAACCGGGACAGGGAACGAAAAACTGTTTTTT. Its protein product is CASSQDQTGTGNEKLFF.